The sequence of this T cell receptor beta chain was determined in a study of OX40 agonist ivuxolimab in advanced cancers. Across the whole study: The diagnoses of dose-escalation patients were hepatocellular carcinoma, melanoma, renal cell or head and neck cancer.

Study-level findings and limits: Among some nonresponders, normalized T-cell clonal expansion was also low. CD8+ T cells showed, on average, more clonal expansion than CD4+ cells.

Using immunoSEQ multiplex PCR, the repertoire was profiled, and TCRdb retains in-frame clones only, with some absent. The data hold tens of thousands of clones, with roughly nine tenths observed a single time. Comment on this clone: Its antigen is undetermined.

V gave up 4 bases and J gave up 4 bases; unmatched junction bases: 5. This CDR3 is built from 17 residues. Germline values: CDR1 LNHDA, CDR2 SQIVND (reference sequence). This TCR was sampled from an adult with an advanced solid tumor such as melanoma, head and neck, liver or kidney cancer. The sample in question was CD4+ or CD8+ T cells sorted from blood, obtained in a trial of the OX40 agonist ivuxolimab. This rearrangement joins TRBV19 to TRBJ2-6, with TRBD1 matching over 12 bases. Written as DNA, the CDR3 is TGTGCCAGTAGTACAGGGACAGGGGGCCTCGGGGCCAACGTCCTGACTTTC. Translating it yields CASSTGTGGLGANVLTF.